This T cell receptor beta chain was documented in a study of blood T cell repertoires in COVID-19. V was pared by 4 bases and J by 6 bases, with 9 bases of the junction left unmatched. Germline V gene sequence: CDR1 KGHDR, CDR2 SFDVKD. CDR3 size: 15 residues. Those who participated ranged in age from 18 to 89 years and resided in about two dozen US areas. Methods used by the authors: Amplified reference gene primers provided the basis for estimating nucleated cell counts. TCRdb keeps only in-frame clones here, not all; method: immunoSEQ multiplex PCR. The V and J calls and clone size were taken over from that table, and D and trimming were inferred from the DNA. Of approximately 240,000 clones listed, approximately 86% are singletons.

The rearrangement uses TRBV24-1 and TRBJ2-3; 7 bases are a match to TRBD1. The TCR originated in a woman in her 30s with acute COVID-19. Sequenced: PBMCs or T cells enriched from blood (not recorded which). The CDR3 DNA sequence: TGTGCCACCAGTGAGCCGGGACAGCCCCCGGATACGCAGTATTTT. Translating it yields CATSEPGQPPDTQYF.